This entry is about one T cell receptor (beta chain). Its cognate antigen is unknown. The data derive from a study of cytomegalovirus exposure and HLA in healthy donors. Study-level background: Of the donors genotyped, some 400 in all, about 81% fell in the Caucasian-associated ancestry cluster. Study-level findings and limits: Some V segments could not be told apart, so they were left out, TRBV6-2 and TRBV6-3 among them. In an earlier analysis, in some 500 donors, most V segments appeared productive either ~87% or ~30% of the time.

The CDR3 runs 15 residues. Germline CDR1 reads SGHNT; CDR2 reads YYREEE (reference sequence). V lost 0 bases to trimming and J lost 1 base, with 11 bases between them. A multiplex PCR was run with 60 Vbeta primers and 13 Jbeta primers. The assay was immunoSEQ multiplex PCR, and TCRdb's table has in-frame clones only and misses some. The table includes roughly 120,000 clones, around 75% detected once. The material sequenced was PBMCs. The rearrangement joins TRBV5-4 to TRBJ2-7, with D possibly matching TRBD1 (5 bases). The source is a man in his 60s in good health and CMV-seropositive. CDR3 region: CASSLAITGSYEQYF. The CDR3, as DNA: TGTGCCAGCAGCTTGGCAATAACAGGTTCCTACGAGCAGTACTTC.